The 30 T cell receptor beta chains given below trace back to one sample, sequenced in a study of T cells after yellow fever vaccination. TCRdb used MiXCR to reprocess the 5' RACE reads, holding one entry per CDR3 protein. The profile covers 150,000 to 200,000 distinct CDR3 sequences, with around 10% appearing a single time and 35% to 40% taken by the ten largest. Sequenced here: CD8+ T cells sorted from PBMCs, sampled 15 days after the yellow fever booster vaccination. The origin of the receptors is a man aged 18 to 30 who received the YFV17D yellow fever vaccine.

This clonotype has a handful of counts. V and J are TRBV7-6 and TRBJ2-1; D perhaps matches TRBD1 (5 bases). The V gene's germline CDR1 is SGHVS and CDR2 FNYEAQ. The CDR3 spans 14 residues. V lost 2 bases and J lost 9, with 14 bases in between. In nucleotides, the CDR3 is TGTGCCAGCAGCTTATTTACAGGATTGAGTGAGCAGTTCTTC. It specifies CASSLFTGLSEQFF.

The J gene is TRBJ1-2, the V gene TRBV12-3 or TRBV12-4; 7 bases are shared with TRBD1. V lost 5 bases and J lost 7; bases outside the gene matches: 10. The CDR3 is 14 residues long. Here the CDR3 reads CASSPDREYFGYTF. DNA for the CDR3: TGTGCCAGCAGTCCCGACAGGGAGTATTTTGGCTACACCTTC.

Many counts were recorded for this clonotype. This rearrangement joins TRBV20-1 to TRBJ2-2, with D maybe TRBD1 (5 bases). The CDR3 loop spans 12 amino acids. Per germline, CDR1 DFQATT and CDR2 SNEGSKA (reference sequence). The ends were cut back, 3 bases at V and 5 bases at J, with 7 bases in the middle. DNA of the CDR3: TGCAGTGCTAGGGGGCGAACCGGGGAGCTGTTTTTT. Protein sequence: CSARGRTGELFF.

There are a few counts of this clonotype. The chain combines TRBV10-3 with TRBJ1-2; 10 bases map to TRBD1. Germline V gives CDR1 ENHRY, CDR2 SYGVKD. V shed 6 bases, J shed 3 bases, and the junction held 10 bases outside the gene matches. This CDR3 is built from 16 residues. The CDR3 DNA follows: TGTGCCATCAGGTCGGACAGGGGGAAATTTTACTATGGCTACACCTTC. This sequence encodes CAIRSDRGKFYYGYTF.

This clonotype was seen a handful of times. In DNA form, the CDR3 reads TGTGCCAGCAGCGTAGACGGGGGGGCCTTAGAGACCCAGTACTTC. It translates to CASSVDGGALETQYF. The chain employs TRBV9 and TRBJ2-5; 8 nucleotides align to TRBD2. Losses at the gene ends were 0 bases for V and 4 bases for J; bases not matched to a gene: 5. Germline-derived CDR1 and CDR2 are SGDLS and YYNGEE. CDR3 length equals 15 residues.

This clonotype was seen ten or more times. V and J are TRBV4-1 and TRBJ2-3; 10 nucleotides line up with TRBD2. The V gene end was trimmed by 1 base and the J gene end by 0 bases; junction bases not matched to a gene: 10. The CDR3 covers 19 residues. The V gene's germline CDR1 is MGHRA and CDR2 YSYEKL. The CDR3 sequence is CASSQGGNGLAVSTDTQYF. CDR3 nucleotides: TGCGCCAGCAGCCAAGGGGGCAACGGACTAGCGGTGAGCACAGATACGCAGTATTTT.

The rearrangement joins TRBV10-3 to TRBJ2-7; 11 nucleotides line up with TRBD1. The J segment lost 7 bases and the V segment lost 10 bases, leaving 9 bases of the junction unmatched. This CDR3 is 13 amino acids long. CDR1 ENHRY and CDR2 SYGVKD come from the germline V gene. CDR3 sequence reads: CATGGTGGWEQYV. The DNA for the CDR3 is TGTGCCACTGGGGGGACAGGGGGTTGGGAGCAGTACGTC.

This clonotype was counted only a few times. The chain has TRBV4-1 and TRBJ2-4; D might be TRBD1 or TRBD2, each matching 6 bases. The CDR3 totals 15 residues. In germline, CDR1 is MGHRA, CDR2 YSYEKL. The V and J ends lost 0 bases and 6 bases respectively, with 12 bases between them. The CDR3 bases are TGCGCCAGCAGCCAAGATCTTGGGGGGCGAAACATTCAGTACTTC. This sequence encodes CASSQDLGGRNIQYF.

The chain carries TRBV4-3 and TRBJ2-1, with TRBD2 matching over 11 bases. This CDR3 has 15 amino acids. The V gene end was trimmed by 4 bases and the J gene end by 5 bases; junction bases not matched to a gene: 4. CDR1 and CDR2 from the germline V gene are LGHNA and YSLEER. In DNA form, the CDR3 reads TGCGCCAGCAGCCTGCTAGCGGGGGGAAACAATGAGCAGTTCTTC. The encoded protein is CASSLLAGGNNEQFF.

The CDR3 coding sequence is TGCAGCGTTACCCCCCCGGGAGGGACTGAAGCTTTCTTT. Its translation is CSVTPPGGTEAFF. The chain uses TRBV29-1 and TRBJ1-1, with D hard to call. Germline CDR1 is SQVTM and CDR2 is ANQGSEA. V lost 5 bases to trimming and J lost 5 bases, with 15 bases between them. The CDR3 runs to 13 residues. The whole variable domain, filled in from reference TRBV29-1 and TRBJ1-1, reads SAVISQKPSRDICQRGTSLTIQCQVDSQVTMMFWYRQQPGQSLTLIATANQGSEATYESGFVIDKFPISRPNLTFSTLTVSNMSPEDSSIYLCSVTPPGGTEAFFGQGTRLTVV.

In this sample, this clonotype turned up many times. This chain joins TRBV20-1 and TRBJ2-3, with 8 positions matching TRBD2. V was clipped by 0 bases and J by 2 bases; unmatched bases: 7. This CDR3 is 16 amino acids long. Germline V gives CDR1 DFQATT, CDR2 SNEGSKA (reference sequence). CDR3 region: CSARDQAGADTDTQYF. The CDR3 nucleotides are TGCAGTGCTAGAGATCAAGCGGGGGCCGACACAGATACGCAGTATTTT.

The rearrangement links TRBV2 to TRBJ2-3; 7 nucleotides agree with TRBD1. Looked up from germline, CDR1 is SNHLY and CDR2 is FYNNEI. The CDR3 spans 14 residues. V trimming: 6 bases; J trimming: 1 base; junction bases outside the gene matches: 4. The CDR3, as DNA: TGTGCCAGCAGAGATGGACAGGGCACAGATACGCAGTATTTT. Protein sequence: CASRDGQGTDTQYF. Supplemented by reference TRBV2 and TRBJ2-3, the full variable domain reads EPEVTQTPSHQVTQMGQEVILRCVPISNHLYFYWYRQILGQKVEFLVSFYNNEISEKSEIFDDQFSVERPDGSNFTLKIRSTKLEDSAMYFCASRDGQGTDTQYFGPGTRLTVL.

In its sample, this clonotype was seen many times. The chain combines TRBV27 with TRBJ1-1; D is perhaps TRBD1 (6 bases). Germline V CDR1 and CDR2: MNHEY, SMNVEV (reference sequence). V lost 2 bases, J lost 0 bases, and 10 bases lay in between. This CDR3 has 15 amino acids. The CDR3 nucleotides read TGTGCCAGCAGTTTAGGCGGGGACATGAACACTGAAGCTTTCTTT. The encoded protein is CASSLGGDMNTEAFF.

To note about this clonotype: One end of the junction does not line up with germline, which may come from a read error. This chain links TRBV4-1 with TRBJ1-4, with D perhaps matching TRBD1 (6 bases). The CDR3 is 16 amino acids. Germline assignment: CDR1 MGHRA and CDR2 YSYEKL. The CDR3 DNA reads TGCGCCAGCAGCCAAGATAATGCGGAGGGGGGTAGCCTCGGACACTTT. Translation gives CASSQDNAEGGSLGHF.

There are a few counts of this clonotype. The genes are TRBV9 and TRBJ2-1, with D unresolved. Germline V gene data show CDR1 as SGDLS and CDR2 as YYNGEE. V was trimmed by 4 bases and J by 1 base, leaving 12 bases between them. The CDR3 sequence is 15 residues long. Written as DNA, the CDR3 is TGTGCCAGCAGCTACGTCGGTAATTCCTACAATGAGCAGTTCTTC. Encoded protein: CASSYVGNSYNEQFF.

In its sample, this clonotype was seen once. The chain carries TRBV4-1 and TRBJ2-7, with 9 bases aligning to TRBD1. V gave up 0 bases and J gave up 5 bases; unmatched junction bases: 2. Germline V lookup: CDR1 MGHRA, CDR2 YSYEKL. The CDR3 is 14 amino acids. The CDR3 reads CASSQENRGHEQYF. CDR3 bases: TGCGCCAGCAGCCAAGAGAACAGGGGGCACGAGCAGTACTTC.

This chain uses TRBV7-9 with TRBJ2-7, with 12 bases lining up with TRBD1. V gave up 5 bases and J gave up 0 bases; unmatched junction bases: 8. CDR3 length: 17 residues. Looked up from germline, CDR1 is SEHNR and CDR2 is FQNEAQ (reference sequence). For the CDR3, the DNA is TGTGCCAGCAGCACCGGGACAGGGGGCCTTGTCTCCTACGAGCAGTACTTC. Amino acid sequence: CASSTGTGGLVSYEQYF.

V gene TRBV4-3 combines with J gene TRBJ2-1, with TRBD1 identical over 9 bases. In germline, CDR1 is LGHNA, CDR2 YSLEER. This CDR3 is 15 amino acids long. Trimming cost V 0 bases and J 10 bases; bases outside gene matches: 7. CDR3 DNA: TGCGCCAGCAGCCAAGAGGGGACAGGGCGTCGGGAGCAGTTCTTC. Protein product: CASSQEGTGRREQFF.

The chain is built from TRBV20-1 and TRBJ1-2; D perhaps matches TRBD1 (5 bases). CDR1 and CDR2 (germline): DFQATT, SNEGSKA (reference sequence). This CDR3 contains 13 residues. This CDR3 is CSASEGRVYGYTF. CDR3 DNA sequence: TGCAGCGCATCTGAGGGGAGGGTCTATGGCTACACCTTC.

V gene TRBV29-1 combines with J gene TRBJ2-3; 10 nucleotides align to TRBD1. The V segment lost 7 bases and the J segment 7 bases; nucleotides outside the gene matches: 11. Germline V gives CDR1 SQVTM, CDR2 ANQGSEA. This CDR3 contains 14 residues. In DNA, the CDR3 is TGCAGCGCTTACTACCGGGACAGGGGCTATACGCAGTATTTT. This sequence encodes CSAYYRDRGYTQYF.

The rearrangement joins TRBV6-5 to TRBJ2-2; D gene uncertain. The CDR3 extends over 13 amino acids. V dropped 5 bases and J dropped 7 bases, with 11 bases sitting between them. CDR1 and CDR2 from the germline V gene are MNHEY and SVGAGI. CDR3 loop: CASSSGLGGELFF. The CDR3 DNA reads TGTGCCAGCAGTAGTGGATTAGGCGGGGAGCTGTTTTTT.

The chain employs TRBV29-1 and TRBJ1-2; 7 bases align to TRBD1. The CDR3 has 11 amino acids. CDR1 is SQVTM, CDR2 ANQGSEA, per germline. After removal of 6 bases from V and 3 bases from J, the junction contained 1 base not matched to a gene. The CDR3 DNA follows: TGCAGCGTACAGGGGTACTATGGCTACACCTTC. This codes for CSVQGYYGYTF.

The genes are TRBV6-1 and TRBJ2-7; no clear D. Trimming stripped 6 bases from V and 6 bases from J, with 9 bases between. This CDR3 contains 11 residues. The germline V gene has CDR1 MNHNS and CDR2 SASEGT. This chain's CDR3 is CASSVYGEQYV. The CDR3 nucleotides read TGTGCCAGCAGCGTGTACGGCGAGCAGTACGTC.

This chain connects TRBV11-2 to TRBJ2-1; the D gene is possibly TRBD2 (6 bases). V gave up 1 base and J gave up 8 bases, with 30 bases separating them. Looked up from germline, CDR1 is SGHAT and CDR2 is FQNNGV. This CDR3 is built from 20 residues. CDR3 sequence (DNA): TGTGCCAGCAGCTTAGTACCCACGGCACCGGGGGATTCCGGCGCGGATGAGCAGTTCTTC. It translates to CASSLVPTAPGDSGADEQFF.

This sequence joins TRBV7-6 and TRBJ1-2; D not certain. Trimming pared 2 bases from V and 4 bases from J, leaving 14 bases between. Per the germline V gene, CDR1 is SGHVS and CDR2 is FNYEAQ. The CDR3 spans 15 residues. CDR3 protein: CASSLNVGSPYGYTF. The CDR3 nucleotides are TGTGCCAGCAGCTTAAATGTAGGCAGCCCCTATGGCTACACCTTC.

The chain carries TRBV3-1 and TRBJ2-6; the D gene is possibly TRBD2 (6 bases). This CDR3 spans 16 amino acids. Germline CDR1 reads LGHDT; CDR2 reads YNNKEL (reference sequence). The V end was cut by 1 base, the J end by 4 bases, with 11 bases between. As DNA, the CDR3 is TGTGCCAGCAGCCAAGGGTTGGCGGGAGGGGCCAACGTCCTGACTTTC. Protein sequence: CASSQGLAGGANVLTF. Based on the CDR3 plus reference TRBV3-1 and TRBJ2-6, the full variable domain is DTAVSQTPKYLVTQMGNDKSIKCEQNLGHDTMYWYKQDSKKFLKIMFSYNNKELIINETVPNRFSPKSPDKAHLNLHINSLELGDSAVYFCASSQGLAGGANVLTFGAGSRLTVL.

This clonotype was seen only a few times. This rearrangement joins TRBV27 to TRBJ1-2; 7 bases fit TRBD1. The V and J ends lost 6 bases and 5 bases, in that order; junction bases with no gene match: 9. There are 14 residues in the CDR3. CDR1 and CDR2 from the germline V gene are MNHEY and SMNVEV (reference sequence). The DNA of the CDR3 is TGTGCCAGCAGCCTGGGGACAGACCCTTATGGCTACACCTTC. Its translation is CASSLGTDPYGYTF.

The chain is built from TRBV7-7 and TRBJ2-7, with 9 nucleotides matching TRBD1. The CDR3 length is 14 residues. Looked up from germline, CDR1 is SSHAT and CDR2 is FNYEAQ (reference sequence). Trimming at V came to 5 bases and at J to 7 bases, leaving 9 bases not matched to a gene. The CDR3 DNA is TGTGCCAGCAGCCCGAGGACAGGGGTGGGGGAGCAGTACTTC. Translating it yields CASSPRTGVGEQYF.

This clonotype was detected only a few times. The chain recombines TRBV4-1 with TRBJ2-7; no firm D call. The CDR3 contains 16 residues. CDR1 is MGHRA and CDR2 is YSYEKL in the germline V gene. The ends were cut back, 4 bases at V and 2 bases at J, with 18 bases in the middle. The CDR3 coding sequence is TGCGCCAGCAGCCCTCCAACAAGAGGACCTACCTACGAGCAGTACTTC. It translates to CASSPPTRGPTYEQYF.

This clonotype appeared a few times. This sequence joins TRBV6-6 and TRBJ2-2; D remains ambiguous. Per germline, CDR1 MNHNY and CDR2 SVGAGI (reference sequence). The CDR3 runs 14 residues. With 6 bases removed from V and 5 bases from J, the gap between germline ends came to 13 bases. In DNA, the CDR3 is TGTGCCAGCAGCCCACAAGGCTTGACCGGGGAGCTGTTTTTT. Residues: CASSPQGLTGELFF.